A selection of T cell receptor beta chains follows, all from one sample in a study of T-cell memory formation after mild COVID-19. TCRdb passed the 5' RACE reads through MiXCR, listing each CDR3 protein once. Of 84,000 or so distinct CDR3 sequences listed, about 15% are singletons. Sample: PBMCs or a T cell subset sorted from them (not recorded which). The receptors here all came from an adult woman who had mild COVID-19 (a few samples of this study predate the infection). Cell type and time point are not known. CDR3s include the opening cysteine and the closing phenylalanine or tryptophan. The order of the fields is J gene, D gene, clone size, V gene, CDR3 DNA, CDR3 protein. D genes are given only for firm matches. Clone size is not always given. Where it is, it says once, few, many or a class for expanded clones.

TRBJ1-6 | . | . | TRBV28 | TGTGCCAGCAGTTTACGGGGGACACAAAATTCACCCCTCCACTTT | CASSLRGTQNSPLHF
TRBJ1-1 | . | many | TRBV5-1 | TGCGCCAGCACCCCCGGGGTAGGCACTGAAGCTTTCTTT | CASTPGVGTEAFF
TRBJ2-3 | . | . | TRBV20-1 | TGCAGTGCCTCAAGAAATACGCAGTATTTT | CSASRNTQYF
TRBJ2-1 | . | . | TRBV12-3/TRBV12-4 | TGTGCCAGCACCACTCCGGGACGTTACAATGAGCAGTTCTTC | CASTTPGRYNEQFF
TRBJ1-2 | . | . | TRBV7-6 | TGTGCCAGCAGCTGGACGACAGGAATGGATGGCTACACCTTC | CASSWTTGMDGYTF
TRBJ2-4 | TRBD2 | once | TRBV29-1 | TGCAGCGTTATACTACGGGGGGGAGACATTCAGCACTTC | CSVILRGGDIQHF
TRBJ2-5 | . | . | TRBV29-1 | TGCAGCGTTGGGGCCCCAGAGGGGACCCAGTACTTC | CSVGAPEGTQYF
TRBJ1-1 | . | many | TRBV20-1 | TGCAGTGCCAGCGGAGGGCGGGACACTGAAGCTTTCTTT | CSASGGRDTEAFF
TRBJ1-2 | TRBD1 | few | TRBV12-3/TRBV12-4 | TGTGCCGGCGGCTACGGCGGACAGGGACACTATGGCTACACCTTC | CAGGYGGQGHYGYTF
TRBJ2-1 | . | . | TRBV7-6 | TGTGCCAGCAGCTTAATTGGGGAAGGAGATGAGCAGTTCTTC | CASSLIGEGDEQFF
TRBJ2-2 | . | . | TRBV7-3 | TGTGCCAGCAGCTTCGGGGCTACGGGTGGCGGGGAGCTGTTTTTT | CASSFGATGGGELFF
TRBJ2-3 | TRBD2 | few | TRBV7-8 | TGTGCCAGCAGCTCCTTTCACTTAGCGGGAGGGCTAGATACGCAGTATTTT | CASSSFHLAGGLDTQYF
TRBJ1-2 | . | few | TRBV4-1 | TGCGCCAGCAGCGAAGGGTCTTGGGGATACACCAGCGCTAACTATGGCTACACCTTC | CASSEGSWGYTSANYGYTF
TRBJ2-2 | . | few | TRBV29-1 | TGCAGCGTTTCGAACGGAGCGAACACCGGGGAGCTGTTTTTT | CSVSNGANTGELFF
TRBJ2-3 | TRBD1 | few | TRBV12-3/TRBV12-4 | TGTGCCAGCAGTTTACAGGGGGTCCGCACAGATACGCAGTATTTT | CASSLQGVRTDTQYF
TRBJ2-5 | TRBD2 | few | TRBV27 | TGTGCCAGCAGTTTAGCGGGGGGGTACCAAGAGACCCAGTACTTC | CASSLAGGYQETQYF
TRBJ2-2 | . | . | TRBV12-3/TRBV12-4 | TGTGCCAGTAAGGGGGTAACCGGGGAGCTGTTTTTT | CASKGVTGELFF
TRBJ2-2 | . | few | TRBV29-1 | TGCAGCGTCTTTCTTGGAACCGGGGAGCTGTTTTTT | CSVFLGTGELFF
TRBJ2-3 | TRBD2 | many | TRBV27 | TGTGCCAGCAGTTTAGTCCCAGCGGGAGCACCAGATACGCAGTATTTT | CASSLVPAGAPDTQYF
TRBJ1-4 | TRBD1 | few | TRBV5-1 | TGCGCCAGCAGCCCCCGACAGGGGGATGAAAAACTGTTTTTT | CASSPRQGDEKLFF
TRBJ2-1 | TRBD2 | few | TRBV10-3 | TGTGCCATCAGTGAGGGAGCGGGGGGCAAATACAATGAGCAGTTCTTC | CAISEGAGGKYNEQFF
TRBJ1-2 | . | . | TRBV20-1 | TGCAGTGCTAGACCCACAGGGCCCTCCAACTATGGCTACACCTTC | CSARPTGPSNYGYTF
TRBJ1-2 | . | . | TRBV7-2 | TGTGCCAGCAGCTTACCGGCCAGGGGCTATGGATACACCTTC | CASSLPARGYGYTF
TRBJ2-2 | TRBD1 | . | TRBV4-3 | TGCGCCAGCAGCCATCGACAGGGGGCCGGGGAGCTGTTTTTT | CASSHRQGAGELFF
TRBJ2-1 | TRBD2 | . | TRBV6-5 | TGTGCCAGTCTATCTATAGCGGGGGGGCCTTTAGGGGATGAGCAGTTCTTC | CASLSIAGGPLGDEQFF
TRBJ2-3 | TRBD2 | . | TRBV11-1 | TGTGCCAGCAGCTCCTCGGCCGACCTAGCGGGAGGGCCGGGAGATACGCAGTATTTT | CASSSSADLAGGPGDTQYF
TRBJ1-2 | TRBD1 | few | TRBV7-9 | TGTGCCAGCAGCTTCCCCGGACAGGGCTATGGCTACACCTTC | CASSFPGQGYGYTF